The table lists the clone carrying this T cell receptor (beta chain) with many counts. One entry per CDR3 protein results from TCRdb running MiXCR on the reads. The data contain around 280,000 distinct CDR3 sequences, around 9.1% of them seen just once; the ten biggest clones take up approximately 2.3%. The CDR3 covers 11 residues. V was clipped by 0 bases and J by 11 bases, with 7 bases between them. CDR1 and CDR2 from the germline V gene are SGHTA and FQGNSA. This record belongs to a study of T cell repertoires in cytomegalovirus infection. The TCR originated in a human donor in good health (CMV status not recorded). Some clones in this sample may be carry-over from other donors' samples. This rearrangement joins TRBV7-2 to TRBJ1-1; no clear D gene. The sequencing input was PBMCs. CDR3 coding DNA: TGTGCCAGCAGCTTAGCGCGGGAGGCTTTCTTT. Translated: CASSLAREAFF.